The clone carrying this TCR beta chain appeared many times. Its antigen is unknown. The V gene lost 4 bases and the J gene lost 5 bases, with 12 bases spanning the gap. The CDR3 consists of 14 residues. Germline V gene data show CDR1 as SGHTA and CDR2 as FQGNSA. This record comes from a study of identical twins. Healthy Caucasian individuals made up all the donors. Whole-study findings and limits: Twins shared beta out-of-frame sequences in excess, but this excess was weaker. Within monozygotic twins, out-of-frame TCR alpha sharing was underestimated by the models.

TCRdb re-called the 5' RACE reads with MiXCR, one entry per CDR3 protein. The sample has around 160,000 distinct CDR3 sequences, roughly 3.5% seen once; the top ten hold about 7.8%. The receptor comes from a young man in good health. The sample comprised memory T cells sorted from blood. V gene TRBV7-2 combines with J gene TRBJ1-5; D might be TRBD1 (5 bases). CDR3 residues: CASSSRQIDQPQHF. Written as DNA, the CDR3 is TGTGCCAGCAGCTCTCGACAGATAGATCAGCCCCAGCATTTT.